These T cell receptor beta chains were read from a single sample in a study of blood T cell repertoires in COVID-19. Method: immunoSEQ multiplex PCR; TCRdb's copy keeps in-frame clones and lacks some. The profile shows around 69,000 clones, nearly 85% of them singletons. Sequenced input: peripheral blood. The receptors were sampled from a woman aged 55-75 years with acute or convalescent COVID-19. The CDR3 runs from the conserved cysteine through the conserved F or W. D genes are given only for firm matches. Expanded clones are given a class, and other clones once, few, many or no size at all.

size: .
D: .
J: TRBJ2-5
V: TRBV5-6
CDR3: CASSPGERETQYF
DNA: TGTGCCAGCAGCCCGGGAGAACGGGAGACCCAGTACTTC

size: .
D: TRBD2
J: TRBJ2-3
V: TRBV24-1
CDR3: CATSPLAGGTDTQYF
DNA: TGTGCCACCAGTCCGCTAGCGGGGGGGACAGATACGCAGTATTTT

size: .
D: TRBD1
J: TRBJ1-1
V: TRBV6-5
CDR3: CASRGQVGPVGAFF
DNA: TGTGCCAGCAGAGGACAGGTGGGACCCGTGGGAGCTTTCTTT

size: .
D: .
J: TRBJ2-1
V: TRBV11-2
CDR3: CASSSRTRGYNEQFF
DNA: TGTGCCAGCAGCTCGAGGACTAGGGGGTACAATGAGCAGTTCTTC

size: once
D: TRBD2
J: TRBJ2-1
V: TRBV18
CDR3: CASSPRLAGDSYNEQFF
DNA: TGTGCCAGCTCACCAAGGCTAGCGGGGGACTCCTACAATGAGCAGTTCTTC

size: few
D: TRBD1
J: TRBJ1-2
V: TRBV6-5
CDR3: CASSWGQSSKGYTF
DNA: TGTGCCAGCAGCTGGGGACAGTCAAGCAAGGGCTACACCTTC

size: .
D: .
J: TRBJ1-2
V: TRBV6-1
CDR3: CASSETTYYGYTF
DNA: TGTGCCAGCAGTGAAACAACCTACTATGGCTACACCTTC

size: .
D: .
J: TRBJ2-5
V: TRBV7-9
CDR3: CASSLRGGETQYF
DNA: TGTGCCAGCAGCTTAAGGGGTGGTGAGACCCAGTACTTC

size: .
D: TRBD1
J: TRBJ1-4
V: TRBV2
CDR3: CASRLQGPLATNEKLFF
DNA: TGTGCCAGCAGACTACAGGGGCCCCTCGCAACTAATGAAAAACTGTTTTTT

size: .
D: .
J: TRBJ1-2
V: TRBV10-3
CDR3: CAIRPGASNYGYTF
DNA: TGTGCCATCAGACCGGGAGCCTCTAACTATGGCTACACCTTC

size: .
D: TRBD2
J: TRBJ2-7
V: TRBV5-4
CDR3: CASSLGTSGTYEQYF
DNA: TGTGCCAGCAGCTTGGGGACTAGCGGGACATACGAGCAGTACTTC

size: .
D: .
J: TRBJ2-3
V: TRBV5-1
CDR3: CASSTRDTSTDTQYF
DNA: TGCGCCAGCAGCACCCGGGACACCTCCACAGATACGCAGTATTTT

size: .
D: .
J: TRBJ1-1
V: TRBV12-3/TRBV12-4
CDR3: CASSLGANTEAFF
DNA: TGTGCCAGCAGTTTGGGGGCGAACACTGAAGCTTTCTTT

size: .
D: .
J: TRBJ1-6
V: TRBV3-1/TRBV3-2
CDR3: CASSQGTRGNSPLHF
DNA: TGTGCCAGCAGCCAAGGAACCAGGGGAAATTCACCCCTCCACTTT

size: .
D: .
J: TRBJ1-4
V: TRBV9
CDR3: CASSVASSVGEKLFF
DNA: TGTGCCAGCAGCGTAGCTAGCTCGGTGGGGGAAAAACTGTTTTTT

size: .
D: TRBD1
J: TRBJ2-2
V: TRBV6-5
CDR3: CASSLRQGFDTGELFF
DNA: TGTGCCAGCAGTTTAAGACAGGGATTTGACACCGGGGAGCTGTTTTTT

size: .
D: TRBD2
J: TRBJ2-1
V: TRBV24-1
CDR3: CATSDPTSGRVAEQFF
DNA: TGTGCCACCAGTGATCCCACTAGCGGGAGGGTTGCTGAGCAGTTCTTC

size: .
D: TRBD1
J: TRBJ1-1
V: TRBV13
CDR3: CASSQRPGQGSEAFF
DNA: TGTGCCAGCAGTCAGAGACCGGGACAGGGGTCTGAAGCTTTCTTT

size: .
D: .
J: TRBJ1-1
V: TRBV10-3
CDR3: CAISVGQGAFF
DNA: TGTGCCATCAGTGTAGGGCAGGGAGCTTTCTTT

size: .
D: .
J: TRBJ1-6
V: TRBV15
CDR3: CATSRGTAAGEPLHF
DNA: TGTGCCACCAGCAGAGGGACAGCCGCTGGGGAACCCCTCCACTTT

size: .
D: .
J: TRBJ1-1
V: TRBV6-6
CDR3: CASSPGRGREMNTEAFF
DNA: TGTGCCAGCAGTCCGGGTCGAGGCAGGGAAATGAACACTGAAGCTTTCTTT

size: .
D: TRBD1
J: TRBJ1-2
V: TRBV5-1
CDR3: CASSLEGQGARGYTF
DNA: TGCGCCAGCAGCTTGGAGGGACAGGGGGCGAGAGGCTACACCTTC

size: .
D: TRBD2
J: TRBJ2-7
V: TRBV7-8
CDR3: CASSLFGGGPSYEQYF
DNA: TGTGCCAGCAGCTTATTTGGCGGGGGACCTTCCTACGAGCAGTACTTC

size: .
D: .
J: TRBJ1-3
V: TRBV6-1
CDR3: CASSEEPHRASGNTIYF
DNA: TGTGCCAGCAGTGAAGAGCCCCACAGAGCTTCTGGAAACACCATATATTTT

size: .
D: TRBD2
J: TRBJ2-1
V: TRBV11-1
CDR3: CASSFLAGGPRYEQFF
DNA: TGTGCCAGCAGCTTTCTGGCGGGAGGGCCCAGGTATGAGCAGTTCTTC

size: .
D: .
J: TRBJ2-5
V: TRBV9
CDR3: CASSPRGDRTPETQYF
DNA: TGTGCCAGCAGCCCGCGGGGAGACCGAACCCCAGAGACCCAGTACTTC

size: .
D: .
J: TRBJ1-2
V: TRBV7-9
CDR3: CASSLSGGRRFSINYGYTF
DNA: TGTGCCAGCAGCTTATCGGGGGGGAGGCGTTTTTCTATTAACTATGGCTACACCTTC

size: once
D: TRBD2
J: TRBJ2-1
V: TRBV11-3
CDR3: CASSLAPAGGPSVNEQFF
DNA: TGTGCCAGCAGCTTAGCACCAGCGGGAGGGCCATCGGTGAATGAGCAGTTCTTC

size: few
D: TRBD1
J: TRBJ1-1
V: TRBV12-3/TRBV12-4
CDR3: CASSTTGSTEAFF
DNA: TGTGCCAGCAGCACGACAGGGAGCACTGAAGCTTTCTTT

size: .
D: .
J: TRBJ1-1
V: TRBV5-1
CDR3: CASSLVGDTEAFF
DNA: TGCGCCAGCAGCTTGGTTGGAGACACTGAAGCTTTCTTT

size: .
D: TRBD2
J: TRBJ2-5
V: TRBV7-2
CDR3: CASSPHRGGAGETQYF
DNA: TGTGCCAGCAGCCCCCACCGCGGGGGGGCCGGGGAGACCCAGTACTTC

size: .
D: TRBD1
J: TRBJ1-5
V: TRBV27
CDR3: CASSKGAVGNQPQHF
DNA: TGTGCCAGCAGTAAGGGGGCGGTTGGGAATCAGCCCCAGCATTTT

size: .
D: .
J: TRBJ2-6
V: TRBV7-3
CDR3: CASSMTGVHSGANVLTF
DNA: TGTGCCAGCAGCATGACAGGAGTTCATTCTGGGGCCAACGTCCTGACTTTC

size: .
D: .
J: TRBJ1-3
V: TRBV6-5
CDR3: CAIARSSGNTIYF
DNA: TGTGCCATAGCACGATCCTCTGGAAACACCATATATTTT

size: .
D: .
J: TRBJ1-2
V: TRBV13
CDR3: CASSLGAGPTNYGYTF
DNA: TGTGCCAGCAGCTTAGGCGCGGGGCCGACTAACTATGGCTACACCTTC

size: .
D: .
J: TRBJ2-1
V: TRBV5-1
CDR3: CASSLEAGYNNEQFF
DNA: TGCGCCAGCAGCTTGGAGGCGGGGTACAACAATGAGCAGTTCTTC

size: .
D: .
J: TRBJ1-1
V: TRBV15
CDR3: CAATPGVRGNTEAFF
DNA: TGTGCCGCTACGCCAGGGGTCAGGGGGAACACTGAAGCTTTCTTT

size: .
D: .
J: TRBJ1-2
V: TRBV18
CDR3: CASSGQTDYGYTF
DNA: TGTGCCAGCTCCGGACAGACCGACTATGGCTACACCTTC

size: .
D: .
J: TRBJ1-5
V: TRBV3-1/TRBV3-2
CDR3: CASSRTGNNQPQHF
DNA: TGTGCCAGCAGCCGAACAGGGAATAATCAGCCCCAGCATTTT

size: .
D: .
J: TRBJ1-1
V: TRBV30
CDR3: CAWSVAGTEAFF
DNA: TGTGCCTGGAGTGTTGCCGGCACTGAAGCTTTCTTT

size: once
D: TRBD1
J: TRBJ2-1
V: TRBV5-8
CDR3: CASSPSSTGARQFF
DNA: TGTGCCAGCAGCCCCAGTTCGACAGGGGCCAGGCAGTTCTTC

size: .
D: TRBD1
J: TRBJ1-2
V: TRBV7-9
CDR3: CASSQTTGFYGYTF
DNA: TGTGCCAGCAGCCAAACGACAGGGTTCTATGGCTACACCTTC

size: .
D: .
J: TRBJ2-2
V: TRBV25-1
CDR3: CASSEYRGRLFF
DNA: TGTGCCAGCAGTGAATACAGGGGAAGGCTGTTTTTT

size: once
D: .
J: TRBJ1-6
V: TRBV7-2
CDR3: CASSGNWGAGSPLHF
DNA: TGTGCCAGCAGCGGAAACTGGGGTGCGGGTTCACCCCTCCACTTT

size: .
D: .
J: TRBJ1-2
V: TRBV3-1/TRBV3-2
CDR3: CASSHITANYGYTF
DNA: TGTGCCAGCAGCCATATTACAGCTAACTATGGCTACACCTTC

size: once
D: TRBD2
J: TRBJ2-7
V: TRBV5-1
CDR3: CASSLTSGSVDEQYF
DNA: TGCGCCAGCAGCTTGACTAGCGGGTCGGTGGACGAGCAGTACTTC

size: .
D: TRBD1
J: TRBJ1-2
V: TRBV29-1
CDR3: CSVDADRGNYGYTF
DNA: TGCAGCGTTGATGCGGACAGGGGTAACTATGGCTACACCTTC

size: few
D: TRBD1
J: TRBJ1-2
V: TRBV7-9
CDR3: CASSERDRGRIAYGYTF
DNA: TGTGCCAGCAGCGAACGGGACAGGGGCCGTATTGCCTATGGCTACACCTTC

size: .
D: TRBD1
J: TRBJ1-4
V: TRBV7-9
CDR3: CASSQGQGNEKLFF
DNA: TGTGCCAGCAGCCAGGGACAGGGTAATGAAAAACTGTTTTTT

size: .
D: TRBD2
J: TRBJ2-1
V: TRBV18
CDR3: CASSPGLAGGNEQFF
DNA: TGTGCCAGCTCACCAGGACTAGCGGGAGGGAATGAGCAGTTCTTC

size: .
D: .
J: TRBJ1-2
V: TRBV11-2
CDR3: CASSLVGRGNYGYTF
DNA: TGTGCCAGCAGCTTAGTTGGCAGGGGCAACTATGGCTACACCTTC

size: once
D: TRBD1
J: TRBJ2-3
V: TRBV9
CDR3: CASSVDYRGTDTQYF
DNA: TGTGCCAGCAGCGTAGACTACAGGGGAACAGATACGCAGTATTTT

size: once
D: .
J: TRBJ1-5
V: TRBV19
CDR3: CASSRLGAGNQPQHF
DNA: TGTGCCAGTAGTAGGTTGGGGGCTGGCAATCAGCCCCAGCATTTT

size: .
D: TRBD1
J: TRBJ1-1
V: TRBV6-5
CDR3: CASRTDRAVNTEAFF
DNA: TGTGCCAGCAGAACAGACAGGGCCGTGAACACTGAAGCTTTCTTT

size: .
D: .
J: TRBJ2-7
V: TRBV19
CDR3: CASSISGQAGGYEQYF
DNA: TGTGCCAGTAGTATCTCTGGACAGGCCGGGGGCTACGAGCAGTACTTC

size: .
D: TRBD1
J: TRBJ1-6
V: TRBV14
CDR3: CASSQRWQGANSPLHF
DNA: TGTGCCAGCAGCCAAAGATGGCAGGGGGCGAATTCACCCCTCCACTTT

size: .
D: TRBD1
J: TRBJ1-5
V: TRBV30
CDR3: CAWSVTGTGNQPQHF
DNA: TGTGCCTGGAGTGTAACAGGGACAGGCAATCAGCCCCAGCATTTT

size: .
D: .
J: TRBJ1-6
V: TRBV7-9
CDR3: CASSLVRYNSPLHF
DNA: TGTGCCAGCAGCCTCGTGCGGTATAATTCACCCCTCCACTTT